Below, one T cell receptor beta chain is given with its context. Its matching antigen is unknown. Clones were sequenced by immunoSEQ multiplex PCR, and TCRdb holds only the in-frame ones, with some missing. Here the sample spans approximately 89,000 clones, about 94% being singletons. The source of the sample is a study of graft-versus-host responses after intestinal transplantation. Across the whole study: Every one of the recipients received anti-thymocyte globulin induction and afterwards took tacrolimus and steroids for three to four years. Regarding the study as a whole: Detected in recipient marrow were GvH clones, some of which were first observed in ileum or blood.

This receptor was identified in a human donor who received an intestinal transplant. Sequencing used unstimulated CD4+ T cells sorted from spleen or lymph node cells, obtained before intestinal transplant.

CDR3 region: CSVGGGPVYGYTF. In nucleotides, the CDR3 is TGCAGCGTCGGGGGGGGGCCCGTCTATGGCTACACCTTC. The chain couples TRBV29-1 to TRBJ1-2, with D possibly being TRBD1 (6 bases). Germline CDR1 and CDR2: SQVTM and ANQGSEA. Between the trimmed V and J ends, which lost 6 bases and 4 bases, there was a span of 15 bases. This CDR3 is 13 amino acids long.